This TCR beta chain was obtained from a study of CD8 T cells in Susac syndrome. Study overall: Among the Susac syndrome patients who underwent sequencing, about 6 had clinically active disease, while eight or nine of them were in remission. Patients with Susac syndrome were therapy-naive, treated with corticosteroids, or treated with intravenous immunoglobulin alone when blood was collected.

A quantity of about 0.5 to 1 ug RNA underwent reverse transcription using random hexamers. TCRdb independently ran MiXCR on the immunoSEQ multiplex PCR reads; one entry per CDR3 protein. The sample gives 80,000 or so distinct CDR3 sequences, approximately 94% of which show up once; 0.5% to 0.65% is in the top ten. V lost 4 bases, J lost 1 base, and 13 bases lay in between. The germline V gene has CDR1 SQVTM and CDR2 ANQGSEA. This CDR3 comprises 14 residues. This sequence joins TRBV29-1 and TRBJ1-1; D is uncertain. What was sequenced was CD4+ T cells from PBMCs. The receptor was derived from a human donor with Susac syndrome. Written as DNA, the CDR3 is TGCAGCGTTGCATCCATACAGCGGAACACTGAAGCTTTCTTT. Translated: CSVASIQRNTEAFF.